Listed below are T cell receptor beta chains from one sample, sequenced in a study of blood T cell repertoires in COVID-19. Profiling relied on immunoSEQ multiplex PCR, and the TCRdb table lists in-frame clones only, not all of them. Among 150,000 to 200,000 clones listed, roughly 90% were seen once. What was sequenced was PBMCs or T cells enriched from blood (not recorded which). The receptors originated from a woman in her 50s who had recovered from COVID-19. Each CDR3 is given with its conserved first and last residue. The order of the fields is D gene, J gene, V gene, clone size, CDR3 DNA, CDR3 protein. The D gene is left open where the match is weak. Not every row has a clone size; where given, it reads once, few, many or a size class.

>TRBD1|TRBJ1-6|TRBV6-5|-
TGTGCCAGCAGTTACAGAGGCAGGGGGCCAAATTCACCCCTCCACTTT
CASSYRGRGPNSPLHF
>TRBD2|TRBJ2-3|TRBV10-2|few
TGCGCCAGCGGAACTAGCGGGGCCCAAAGCACAGATACGCAGTATTTT
CASGTSGAQSTDTQYF
>TRBD2|TRBJ2-5|TRBV19|-
TGTGCCAGTAGTCTCAGTAGCGGGGGGTATCTCCGGGAGACCCAGTACTTC
CASSLSSGGYLRETQYF
>TRBD1|TRBJ1-1|TRBV5-1|-
TGCGCCAGCAGTCAATCGACAGGGTCGACTGAAGCTTTCTTT
CASSQSTGSTEAFF
>TRBD2|TRBJ2-1|TRBV6-4|-
TGTGCCAGCAGTGAGTTAGCGGGGGGGCAGAATGAGCAGTTCTTC
CASSELAGGQNEQFF
>-|TRBJ1-2|TRBV6-5|-
TGTGCCAGCAGCTCACAGGGTCTTCGGGGCTACACCTTC
CASSSQGLRGYTF
>TRBD1|TRBJ1-2|TRBV6-2/TRBV6-3|-
TGTGCCAGCAGTTACCCGGGACAGGGGATCGCAATTAATGGCTACACCTTC
CASSYPGQGIAINGYTF
>TRBD2|TRBJ2-1|TRBV3-1/TRBV3-2|-
TGTGCCAGCAGCCAAGAGGGTTTTAACGGGGGGGCAGTCTTCTTC
CASSQEGFNGGAVFF
>-|TRBJ2-1|TRBV7-3|-
TGTGCCAGCAGCCCCGCGACAAGTAGCTCCTACAATGAGCAGTTCTTC
CASSPATSSSYNEQFF
>-|TRBJ2-3|TRBV9|-
TGTGCCAGCAGCGTTGATAGCGGAGGCACAGATACGCAGTATTTT
CASSVDSGGTDTQYF
>-|TRBJ1-2|TRBV29-1|-
TGCAGCGTTGACGCCAGGGATTATGGCTACACCTTC
CSVDARDYGYTF
>TRBD1|TRBJ1-1|TRBV11-1|-
TGTGCCAGCAGCTTAACCGGGACAGGGGGCACTGAAGCTTTCTTT
CASSLTGTGGTEAFF